This T cell receptor beta chain was identified during a study of response to subunit inactivated influenza vaccine. General observations from the study: It was suggested by the authors that few new T cells are recruited by each seasonal influenza vaccination.

Germline V lookup: CDR1 GTSNPN, CDR2 SVGIG (reference sequence). V lost 5 bases and J lost 2, with 7 bases in between. This CDR3 is 13 amino acids long. This clonotype showed up many times. As yet, its antigen is unknown. TCRdb reprocessed the RT-PCR reads with MiXCR, giving one entry per CDR3 protein. The table has roughly 700,000 distinct CDR3 sequences, approximately 15% seen once; the top ten hold around 7.3%. The genes are TRBV30 and TRBJ1-6; D unresolved. This sample comprised PBMCs from blood, obtained less than 15 days before vaccination. The source of this sequence is a man in his fifties who received an inactivated influenza vaccine. In DNA form, the CDR3 reads TGTGCCTGGGGGAGAGCCTATAATTCACCCCTCCACTTT. Protein: CAWGRAYNSPLHF.